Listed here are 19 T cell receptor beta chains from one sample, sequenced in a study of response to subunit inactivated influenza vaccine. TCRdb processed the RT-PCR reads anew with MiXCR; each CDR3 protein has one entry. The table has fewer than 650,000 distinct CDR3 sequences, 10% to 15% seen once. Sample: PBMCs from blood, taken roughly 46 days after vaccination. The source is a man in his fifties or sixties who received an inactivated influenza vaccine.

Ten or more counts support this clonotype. The CDR3 region has the DNA TGCGCCAGCAGCTTGCAGGGGTCCCCCTCCTACGAGCAGTACTTC. Translated, it gives CASSLQGSPSYEQYF. This chain uses TRBV5-1 with TRBJ2-7, with D tentatively TRBD1 (6 bases). The CDR3 covers 15 residues. Germline loops: CDR1 SGHRS, CDR2 YFSETQ. Trimming cost V 1 base and J 0 bases, with 11 bases left between them.

The CDR3 sequence is CASSPGPAGGEQFF. For the CDR3, the DNA is TGTGCCAGCAGTCCGGGACCAGCGGGGGGTGAGCAGTTCTTC. The gene calls are TRBV7-2 and TRBJ2-1; 9 bases line up with TRBD2. The CDR3 has 14 residues. After removal of 6 bases from V and 9 bases from J, the junction contained 9 bases not matched to a gene. Germline lookup yields CDR1 SGHTA and CDR2 FQGNSA. Filled out from reference TRBV7-2 and TRBJ2-1, the complete variable domain reads GAGVSQSPSNKVTEKGKDVELRCDPISGHTALYWYRQSLGQGLEFLIYFQGNSAPDKSGLPSDRFSAERTGGSVSTLTIQRTQQEDSAVYLCASSPGPAGGEQFFGPGTRLTVL.

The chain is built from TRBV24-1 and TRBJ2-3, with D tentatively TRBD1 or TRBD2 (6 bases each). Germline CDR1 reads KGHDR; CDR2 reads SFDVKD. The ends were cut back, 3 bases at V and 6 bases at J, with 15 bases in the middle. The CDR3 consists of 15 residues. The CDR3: CATSDTRRGGDTQYF. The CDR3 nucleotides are TGTGCCACCAGTGATACCCGCAGGGGAGGTGATACGCAGTATTTT.

This chain's CDR3 is CAWSVSGISNQPQHF. The CDR3 region has the DNA TGTGCCTGGAGTGTATCGGGCATTAGCAATCAGCCCCAGCATTTT. V gene TRBV30 combines with J gene TRBJ1-5, with no clear D. Germline V gene data show CDR1 as GTSNPN and CDR2 as SVGIG (reference sequence). The CDR3 has 15 amino acids. V dropped 0 bases and J dropped 0 bases, with 9 bases sitting between them.

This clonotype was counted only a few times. The CDR3 loop is CATSRDRGVGPQHF. Written as DNA, the CDR3 is TGTGCCACCAGCAGAGACAGGGGGGTAGGGCCCCAGCATTTT. The chain recombines TRBV15 with TRBJ1-5; 7 bases are shared with TRBD1. CDR1 LNHNV and CDR2 YYDKDF come from the germline V gene (reference sequence). The CDR3 loop spans 14 amino acids. Losses at the gene ends were 0 bases for V and 9 bases for J; bases not matched to a gene: 5.

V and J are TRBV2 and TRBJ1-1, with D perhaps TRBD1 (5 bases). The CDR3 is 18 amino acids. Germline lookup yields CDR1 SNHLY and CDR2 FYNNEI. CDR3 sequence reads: CTLCTYSGRKSPNTEAFF. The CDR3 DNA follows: TGTACCCTCTGTACCTACTCGGGACGTAAGAGCCCGAACACTGAAGCTTTCTTT.

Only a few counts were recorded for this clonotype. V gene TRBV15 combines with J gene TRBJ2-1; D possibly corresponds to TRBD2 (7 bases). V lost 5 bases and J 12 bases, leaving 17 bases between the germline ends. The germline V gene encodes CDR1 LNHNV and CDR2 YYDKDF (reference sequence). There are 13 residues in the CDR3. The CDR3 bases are TGTGCCACCAGCGTTGCGGGGGCCAGGGGGCAGTTCTTC. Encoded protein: CATSVAGARGQFF.

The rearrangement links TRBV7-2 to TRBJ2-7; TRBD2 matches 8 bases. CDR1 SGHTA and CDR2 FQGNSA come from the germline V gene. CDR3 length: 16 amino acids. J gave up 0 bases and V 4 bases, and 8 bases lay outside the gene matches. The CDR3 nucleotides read TGTGCCAGCAGCTCCCCGACTAGCGCAAACTCCTACGAGCAGTACTTC. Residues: CASSSPTSANSYEQYF. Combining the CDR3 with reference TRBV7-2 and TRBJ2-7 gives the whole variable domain GAGVSQSPSNKVTEKGKDVELRCDPISGHTALYWYRQSLGQGLEFLIYFQGNSAPDKSGLPSDRFSAERTGGSVSTLTIQRTQQEDSAVYLCASSSPTSANSYEQYFGPGTRLTVT.

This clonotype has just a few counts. CDR3 amino acids: CASSEAGGNYGYTF. CDR3 in DNA: TGTGCCAGCAGTGAGGCAGGGGGTAACTATGGCTACACCTTC. V and J are TRBV2 and TRBJ1-2, with 7 bases aligning to TRBD1. The trim removed 3 bases at V and 1 base at J, leaving 2 bases unmatched. The V gene's germline CDR1 is SNHLY and CDR2 FYNNEI. The CDR3 is 14 residues long.

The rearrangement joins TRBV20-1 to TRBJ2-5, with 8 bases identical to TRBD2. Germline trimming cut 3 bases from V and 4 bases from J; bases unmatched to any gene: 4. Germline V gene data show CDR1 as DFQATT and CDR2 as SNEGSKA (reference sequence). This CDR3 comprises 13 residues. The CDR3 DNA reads TGCAGTGCTAGCGGGGGGGGTGGAGAGACCCAGTACTTC. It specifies CSASGGGGETQYF.

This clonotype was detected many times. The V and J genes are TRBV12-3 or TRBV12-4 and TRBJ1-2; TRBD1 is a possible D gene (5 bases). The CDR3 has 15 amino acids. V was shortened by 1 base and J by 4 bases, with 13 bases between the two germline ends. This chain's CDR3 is CASSLGSGTPYGYTF. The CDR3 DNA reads TGTGCCAGCAGTTTAGGCTCCGGGACTCCCTATGGCTACACCTTC.

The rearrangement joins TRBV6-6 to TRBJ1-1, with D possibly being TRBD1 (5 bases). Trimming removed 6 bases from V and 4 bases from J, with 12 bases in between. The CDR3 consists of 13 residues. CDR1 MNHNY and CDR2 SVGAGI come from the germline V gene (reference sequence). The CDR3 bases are TGTGCCAGCAGCCTACAGAGGGGCACTGAAGCTTTCTTT. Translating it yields CASSLQRGTEAFF.

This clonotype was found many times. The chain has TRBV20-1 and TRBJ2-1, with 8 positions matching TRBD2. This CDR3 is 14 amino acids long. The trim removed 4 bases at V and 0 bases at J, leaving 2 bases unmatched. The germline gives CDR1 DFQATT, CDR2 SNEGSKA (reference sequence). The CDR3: CSAISGSSYNEQFF. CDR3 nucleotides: TGCAGTGCTATAAGCGGGAGCTCCTACAATGAGCAGTTCTTC.

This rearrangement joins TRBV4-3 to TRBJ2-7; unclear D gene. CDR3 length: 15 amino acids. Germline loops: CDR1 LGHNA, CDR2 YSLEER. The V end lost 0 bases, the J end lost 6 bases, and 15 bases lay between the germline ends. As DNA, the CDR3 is TGCGCCAGCAGCCAAGATCGGAGAGAAGGTTCCGAGCAGTACTTC. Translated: CASSQDRREGSEQYF.

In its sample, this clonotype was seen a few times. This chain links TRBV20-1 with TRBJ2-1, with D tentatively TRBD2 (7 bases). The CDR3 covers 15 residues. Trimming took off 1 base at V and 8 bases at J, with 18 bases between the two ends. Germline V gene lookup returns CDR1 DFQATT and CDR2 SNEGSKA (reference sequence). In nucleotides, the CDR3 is TGCAGTGCTAGAGGCCAATGGGGGGGGCAGGATGAGCAGTTCTTC. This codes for CSARGQWGGQDEQFF.

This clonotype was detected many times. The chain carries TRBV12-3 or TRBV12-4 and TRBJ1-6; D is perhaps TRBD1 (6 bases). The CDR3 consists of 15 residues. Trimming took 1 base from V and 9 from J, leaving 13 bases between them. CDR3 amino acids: CASSLVRGLVSPLHF. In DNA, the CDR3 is TGTGCCAGCAGTTTAGTTCGGGGGCTCGTTTCACCCCTCCACTTT.

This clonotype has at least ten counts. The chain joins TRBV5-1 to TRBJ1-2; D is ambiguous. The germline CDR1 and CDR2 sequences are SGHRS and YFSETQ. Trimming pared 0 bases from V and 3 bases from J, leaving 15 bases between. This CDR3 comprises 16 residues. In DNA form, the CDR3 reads TGCGCCAGCAGCTTGGGGCGGGCGTTCGGCCACTATGGCTACACCTTC. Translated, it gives CASSLGRAFGHYGYTF.

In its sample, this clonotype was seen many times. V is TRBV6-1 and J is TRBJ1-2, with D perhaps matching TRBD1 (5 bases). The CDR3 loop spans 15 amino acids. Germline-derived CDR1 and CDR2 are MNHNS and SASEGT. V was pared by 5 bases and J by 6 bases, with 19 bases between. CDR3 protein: CASSPLGQGEDGYTF. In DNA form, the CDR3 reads TGTGCCAGCAGTCCACTAGGGCAGGGAGAGGATGGCTACACCTTC.

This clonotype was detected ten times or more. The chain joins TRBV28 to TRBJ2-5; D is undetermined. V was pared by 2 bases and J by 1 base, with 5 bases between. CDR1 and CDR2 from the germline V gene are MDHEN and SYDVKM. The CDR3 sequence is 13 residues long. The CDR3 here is CASSLIGQETQYF. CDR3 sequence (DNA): TGTGCCAGCAGTTTAATTGGCCAAGAGACCCAGTACTTC.